A selection of T cell receptor beta chains follows, all from one sample in a study of blood T cell repertoires in COVID-19. The data were produced by immunoSEQ multiplex PCR, yet TCRdb's version contains in-frame clones alone and is incomplete. The repertoire consists of fewer than 65,000 clones, with approximately 85% occurring once and the leading ten covering less than 6.5%. The sequenced sample was peripheral blood. Receptors originate from a man in his sixties with acute or convalescent COVID-19. Both conserved end residues are part of each CDR3. The D gene is left open where the match is weak. Clone size appears in some rows only: once, few, many, or a class for an expanded clone.

TRBJ1-1	TRBD1	13	.	TRBV29-1	CSVGTAVGTEAFF	TGCAGCGTGGGGACAGCGGTGGGCACTGAAGCTTTCTTT
TRBJ2-5	.	15	once	TRBV11-2	CASSFWAGEGETQYF	TGTGCCAGCAGCTTTTGGGCAGGGGAGGGAGAGACCCAGTACTTC
TRBJ2-2	.	14	.	TRBV2	CASSWLAETGELFF	TGTGCCAGCAGTTGGCTAGCTGAGACCGGGGAGCTGTTTTTT
TRBJ2-3	.	16	.	TRBV7-3	CASSFGGGKSTDTQYF	TGTGCCAGCAGCTTTGGTGGGGGGAAGAGCACAGATACGCAGTATTTT
TRBJ2-2	TRBD2	18	.	TRBV6-6	CASSPGLAGEGGPGELFF	TGTGCCAGCAGTCCTGGACTAGCGGGAGAGGGGGGGCCCGGGGAGCTGTTTTTT
TRBJ1-1	.	14	.	TRBV7-9	CASSSWAPNTEAFF	TGTGCCAGCAGCTCCTGGGCCCCGAACACTGAAGCTTTCTTT
TRBJ2-1	.	16	.	TRBV28	CASITAGRLGDNEQFF	TGTGCCAGCATTACGGCGGGGCGGTTGGGGGACAATGAGCAGTTCTTC
TRBJ2-3	.	14	.	TRBV4-1	CASSPGWKADTQYF	TGCGCCAGCAGCCCGGGGTGGAAGGCGGATACGCAGTATTTT
TRBJ1-5	TRBD1	15	.	TRBV6-2/TRBV6-3	CASSPRGKGNQPQHF	TGTGCCAGCAGTCCCAGGGGGAAGGGCAATCAGCCCCAGCATTTT
TRBJ1-6	.	16	.	TRBV10-3	CAISDQGSSYNSPLHF	TGTGCCATCAGTGATCAGGGGAGCTCCTATAATTCACCCCTCCACTTT
TRBJ2-7	TRBD2	15	.	TRBV18	CASSPGLANSYEQYF	TGTGCCAGCTCACCGGGACTAGCGAACTCCTACGAGCAGTACTTC
TRBJ1-2	TRBD1	13	.	TRBV30	CAWSGQQGNGYTF	TGTGCCTGGAGTGGACAACAGGGGAATGGCTACACCTTC
TRBJ1-1	TRBD1	14	.	TRBV5-4	CASSTLTGVGEAFF	TGTGCCAGCAGCACCTTGACAGGGGTGGGTGAAGCTTTCTTT
TRBJ2-2	TRBD2	16	once	TRBV11-2	CASTVWAGVYTGELFF	TGTGCCAGCACCGTTTGGGCGGGAGTCTACACCGGGGAGCTGTTTTTT
TRBJ1-5	.	14	.	TRBV9	CASSVGGPGSPQHF	TGTGCCAGCAGCGTAGGAGGTCCCGGATCGCCCCAGCATTTT
TRBJ2-1	.	11	.	TRBV27	CASTQYNEQFF	TGTGCCAGCACCCAGTACAATGAGCAGTTCTTC
TRBJ2-3	.	16	.	TRBV9	CASSSLGGPITDTQYF	TGTGCCAGCAGCTCCCTTGGAGGGCCTATCACAGATACGCAGTATTTT
TRBJ2-3	.	13	.	TRBV24-1	CATSRGSTDTQYF	TGTGCCACCAGCCGCGGGAGCACAGATACGCAGTATTTT
TRBJ2-7	TRBD2	15	.	TRBV18	CASSPGGRGRYEQYF	TGTGCCAGCTCACCTGGCGGGAGAGGAAGGTACGAGCAGTACTTC
TRBJ2-2	TRBD2	16	.	TRBV3-1/TRBV3-2	CASSQDSSGYTGELFF	TGTGCCAGCAGCCAAGATTCTAGCGGATACACCGGGGAGCTGTTTTTT
TRBJ1-1	TRBD1	18	.	TRBV5-1	CASSFGPKTDRDYTEAFF	TGCGCCAGCAGCTTTGGGCCTAAGACGGACAGGGACTACACTGAAGCTTTCTTT
TRBJ1-4	TRBD1	15	.	TRBV2	CASSGQGAANEKLFF	TGTGCCAGCAGTGGACAGGGGGCGGCTAATGAAAAACTGTTTTTT